The 30 T cell receptor beta chains in this list originate from one sample, sequenced in a study of shared clonotypes between healthy human individuals. Sequencing used immunoSEQ multiplex PCR; TCRdb keeps in-frame clones, though not all of them. This sample has over 2 million clones, with approximately 90% found just once. Sequences were obtained from naive CD4+ T cells from PBMCs. Subset indicated: CD45RA+ positively selected. The origin of the receptors is a man younger than 30 in good health. Some clones in this sample may be carry-over from other donors' samples.

V is TRBV6-6 and J is TRBJ1-1, with D possibly being TRBD1 (6 bases). The CDR3 runs to 14 residues. Per the germline V gene, CDR1 is MNHNY and CDR2 is SVGAGI (reference sequence). V was trimmed by 2 bases and J by 4 bases, leaving 11 bases between them. The CDR3: CASSYHREGTEAFF. In DNA, the CDR3 is TGTGCCAGCAGTTACCACAGGGAGGGCACTGAAGCTTTCTTT.

The chain has TRBV28 and TRBJ1-1, with TRBD1 matching over 7 bases. With V trimmed by 6 bases and J by 10 bases, 20 bases remained unmatched. Germline lookup yields CDR1 MDHEN and CDR2 SYDVKM. The CDR3 consists of 16 residues. CDR3 loop: CASSLTKQGLGARAFF. The CDR3 DNA sequence: TGTGCCAGCAGCCTCACCAAACAGGGGCTAGGGGCTAGAGCTTTCTTT.

This chain's CDR3 is CASSLGAGRGLTEAFF. DNA for the CDR3: TGTGCCAGCAGCTTAGGGGCCGGCAGGGGGCTCACTGAAGCTTTCTTT. This chain links TRBV11-3 with TRBJ1-1; TRBD1 matches 8 bases. The V and J ends lost 1 base and 4 bases, in that order; junction bases with no gene match: 8. The CDR3 loop spans 16 amino acids. Per germline, CDR1 SGHNT and CDR2 YENEEA.

This clone was picked up one time. The chain employs TRBV30 and TRBJ2-3; the match to TRBD2 covers 10 bases. The germline CDR1 and CDR2 sequences are GTSNPN and SVGIG (reference sequence). The CDR3 totals 19 residues. Unmatched junction bases numbered 16, after V lost 0 bases and J lost 4 bases. The CDR3 reads CAWSVIPFLAGEGADTQYF. In nucleotides, the CDR3 is TGTGCCTGGAGTGTAATCCCTTTTCTAGCGGGAGAGGGGGCAGATACGCAGTATTTT.

This chain links TRBV5-1 with TRBJ2-2; D is possibly TRBD1 (5 bases). V was trimmed by 1 base and J by 4 bases, leaving 11 bases between them. The CDR3 consists of 15 residues. CDR1 SGHRS and CDR2 YFSETQ come from the germline V gene. For the CDR3, the DNA is TGCGCCAGCAGCTTGTCAGGGTTCGGCACCGGGGAGCTGTTTTTT. Translation gives CASSLSGFGTGELFF.

The rearrangement uses TRBV4-1 and TRBJ2-5; D is ambiguous. This CDR3 region has 10 residues. CDR1 and CDR2 from the germline V gene are MGHRA and YSYEKL. The V end lost 3 bases, the J end lost 7 bases, and 3 bases lay between the germline ends. In DNA, the CDR3 is TGCGCCAGCAGCCAGCGGACCCAGTACTTC. Translating gives CASSQRTQYF.

Only one count was recorded for this clone. This chain uses TRBV9 with TRBJ2-2, with 9 bases identical to TRBD1. The V segment lost 4 bases and the J segment 8 bases; nucleotides outside the gene matches: 9. In germline, CDR1 is SGDLS, CDR2 YYNGEE. This CDR3 is 15 amino acids long. The DNA for the CDR3 is TGTGCCAGCAGCTCCCGGGACAGGGTTTTTGGGGAGCTGTTTTTT. Its protein is CASSSRDRVFGELFF. Full variable domain (outside the CDR3, taken from reference TRBV9 and TRBJ2-2): DSGVTQTPKHLITATGQRVTLRCSPRSGDLSVYWYQQSLDQGLQFLIQYYNGEERAKGNILERFSAQQFPDLHSELNLSSLELGDSALYFCASSSRDRVFGELFFGEGSRLTVL.

The gene calls are TRBV11-2 and TRBJ2-1, with a possible D match to TRBD2 (6 bases). The CDR3 sequence is 14 residues long. Germline V gene sequence: CDR1 SGHAT, CDR2 FQNNGV. V was trimmed by 5 bases and J by 4 bases, leaving 12 bases between them. CDR3 coding DNA: TGTGCCAGCAGCGGGGACGGGGGATACAATGAGCAGTTCTTC. It translates to CASSGDGGYNEQFF.

The chain carries TRBV5-4 and TRBJ2-7; TRBD2 might be the D (7 bases). Germline V gene data show CDR1 as SGHNT and CDR2 as YYREEE (reference sequence). This CDR3 has 14 residues. Trimming stripped 0 bases from V and 5 bases from J, with 12 bases between. The CDR3 sequence is CASSLGGRDNEQYF. The CDR3 nucleotides read TGTGCCAGCAGCTTGGGTGGGAGGGACAACGAGCAGTACTTC. Looking up the rest from reference TRBV5-4 and TRBJ2-7 gives the full variable domain: ETGVTQSPTHLIKTRGQQVTLRCSSQSGHNTVSWYQQALGQGPQFIFQYYREEENGRGNFPPRFSGLQFPNYSSELNVNALELDDSALYLCASSLGGRDNEQYFGPGTRLTVT.

The V gene is TRBV30, the J gene TRBJ2-7; TRBD2 matches at 7 bases. This CDR3 contains 15 residues. The V gene's germline CDR1 is GTSNPN and CDR2 SVGIG (reference sequence). The V and J ends lost 0 bases and 3 bases, in that order; junction bases with no gene match: 8. The CDR3 loop is CAWSVTGLDFYEQYF. The DNA of the CDR3 is TGTGCCTGGAGTGTAACTGGACTAGATTTCTACGAGCAGTACTTC. Using reference TRBV30 and TRBJ2-7 for the parts outside the CDR3, the full variable domain is SQTIHQWPATLVQPVGSPLSLECTVEGTSNPNLYWYRQAAGRGLQLLFYSVGIGQISSEVPQNLSASRPQDRQFILSSKKLLLSDSGFYLCAWSVTGLDFYEQYFGPGTRLTVT.

Remarks on this clone: Other nucleotide sequences in the sample specify the same CDR3. The chain recombines TRBV28 with TRBJ1-2; D not certain. The CDR3 covers 13 residues. Trimming left V 3 bases short and J 2 bases short, with 7 bases between. Germline lookup yields CDR1 MDHEN and CDR2 SYDVKM. The CDR3: CASSFKGNYGYTF. Written as DNA, the CDR3 is TGTGCCAGCAGTTTTAAAGGGAACTATGGCTACACCTTC.

The genes are TRBV7-3 and TRBJ1-2; D possibly corresponds to TRBD1 (6 bases). CDR3 length equals 13 residues. The germline CDR1 and CDR2 sequences are SGHTA and FQGTGA. The V gene lost 4 bases and the J gene lost 4 bases, with 10 bases spanning the gap. CDR3 coding DNA: TGTGCCAGCAGCTCAGGGGTGGGCTATGGCTACACCTTC. It translates to CASSSGVGYGYTF.

The rearrangement links TRBV20-1 to TRBJ1-2; D unresolved. V lost 2 bases, J lost 3 bases, and 4 bases lay in between. CDR1 and CDR2 from the germline V gene are DFQATT and SNEGSKA (reference sequence). This CDR3 spans 11 amino acids. The CDR3 region has the DNA TGCAGTGCTAGAATCTACTATGGCTACACCTTC. This encodes CSARIYYGYTF.

This chain joins TRBV28 and TRBJ2-5; TRBD1 aligns across 9 bases. The J call may not be correct, given that the DNA end is closer to TRBJ2-7. This CDR3 spans 15 amino acids. The germline gives CDR1 MDHEN, CDR2 SYDVKM. CDR3 sequence (DNA): TGTGCCAGCAGTGCCAGGCGGGACAGGGTCTACGAGCAGTACTTC. Translating it yields CASSARRDRVYEQYF.

The rearrangement uses TRBV5-4 and TRBJ1-4; a possible D gene is TRBD1 (5 bases). CDR1 SGHNT and CDR2 YYREEE come from the germline V gene (reference sequence). The CDR3 extends over 14 amino acids. V shed 0 bases and J shed 4 bases, with 7 bases lying between them. Written as DNA, the CDR3 is TGTGCCAGCAGCTTGGGGCAGGGTAATGAAAAACTGTTTTTT. Amino acids: CASSLGQGNEKLFF.

The V call is TRBV7-9, the J call TRBJ2-5, with D perhaps matching TRBD2 (6 bases). The V and J ends lost 8 bases and 5 bases respectively, with 18 bases between them. Germline CDR1 and CDR2: SEHNR and FQNEAQ (reference sequence). The length of the CDR3 is 14 residues. CDR3 nucleotides: TGTGCCAGCTGGGCGGACGGGAGTGGCGAGACCCAGTACTTC. It codes for CASWADGSGETQYF.

The J gene is TRBJ1-1, the V gene TRBV18, with D uncertain. The V gene lost 6 bases and the J gene lost 4 bases, with 12 bases spanning the gap. Germline V lookup: CDR1 KGHSH, CDR2 LQKENI. The CDR3 runs to 13 residues. In DNA, the CDR3 is TGTGCCAGCTCCCGTGGGGAGATCACTGAAGCTTTCTTT. Residues: CASSRGEITEAFF.

The chain employs TRBV4-3 and TRBJ1-2; TRBD1 is a possible D gene (5 bases). CDR1 and CDR2 from the germline V gene are LGHNA and YSLEER. The CDR3 spans 16 residues. V was clipped by 4 bases and J by 5 bases, with 20 bases between them. The CDR3 region is CASSRRTLAGPYGYTF. The CDR3 nucleotides read TGCGCCAGCAGCCGCCGCACCTTAGCGGGGCCTTATGGCTACACCTTC.

This clone has only one observation. V is TRBV6-6 and J is TRBJ2-7, with D unresolved. The V end lost 5 bases, the J end lost 0 bases, and 14 bases lay between the germline ends. CDR1 and CDR2 (germline): MNHNY, SVGAGI (reference sequence). The CDR3 runs to 15 residues. As DNA, the CDR3 is TGTGCCAGCAGTACAACCTCGGGCCGCTCCTACGAGCAGTACTTC. It codes for CASSTTSGRSYEQYF.

The chain couples TRBV7-2 to TRBJ2-6, with TRBD2 matching over 10 bases. The germline CDR1 and CDR2 sequences are SGHTA and FQGNSA. The junction had 6 bases not matched to a gene; V was cut back by 0 bases and J by 4 bases. The CDR3 sequence is 18 residues long. CDR3: CASSLALAGVGGANVLTF. The CDR3 coding sequence is TGTGCCAGCAGCTTAGCGCTAGCGGGAGTGGGAGGGGCCAACGTCCTGACTTTC.

V and J are TRBV7-2 and TRBJ1-2; D gene ambiguous. V was trimmed by 5 bases and J by 4 bases, leaving 14 bases between them. CDR1 SGHTA and CDR2 FQGNSA come from the germline V gene. The CDR3 length is 14 residues. This CDR3 reads CASSQDFSLYGYTF. The CDR3 bases are TGTGCCAGCAGCCAGGATTTCAGCCTCTATGGCTACACCTTC.

This sequence joins TRBV5-6 and TRBJ2-3; D not certain. From germline, CDR1 is SGHDT and CDR2 YYEEEE. The V end was cut by 2 bases, the J end by 1 base, with 11 bases between. CDR3 size: 15 residues. This CDR3 is CASSFIHPGTDTQYF. The CDR3 coding sequence is TGTGCCAGCAGCTTTATACATCCGGGCACAGATACGCAGTATTTT.

The V call is TRBV9, the J call TRBJ1-2; tentatively, D is TRBD1 (5 bases). Trimming stripped 0 bases from V and 3 bases from J, with 18 bases between. This CDR3 is built from 17 residues. Germline CDR1 reads SGDLS; CDR2 reads YYNGEE. CDR3 loop: CASSVDPRGGTDYGYTF. The CDR3 nucleotides are TGTGCCAGCAGCGTAGACCCCCGGGGAGGGACGGACTATGGCTACACCTTC.

The rearrangement links TRBV5-1 to TRBJ2-3, with D perhaps assigned TRBD1 or TRBD2 (5 bases each). Trimming took off 4 bases at V and 2 bases at J, with 17 bases between the two ends. Per germline, CDR1 SGHRS and CDR2 YFSETQ. The length of the CDR3 is 16 residues. CDR3 amino acids: CASSLLTGTTTDTQYF. For the CDR3, the DNA is TGCGCCAGCAGCCTCCTTACCGGGACCACCACAGATACGCAGTATTTT.

On this clone: Distinct nucleotide sequences in the sample also encode this CDR3. This chain joins TRBV28 and TRBJ2-3; D not resolved. Trimming removed 5 bases at V and 0 bases at J, with 3 bases between. The CDR3 sequence is 12 residues long. In germline, CDR1 is MDHEN, CDR2 SYDVKM. CDR3 residues: CASSPSTDTQYF. The DNA of the CDR3 is TGTGCCAGCAGTCCTAGCACAGATACGCAGTATTTT.

CDR3: CASSLNLGGTGELFF. For the CDR3, the DNA is TGTGCCAGCAGTTTAAATCTCGGGGGCACCGGGGAGCTGTTTTTT. The gene calls are TRBV28 and TRBJ2-2; perhaps TRBD2 as D (6 bases). Trimming left V 2 bases short and J 4 bases short, with 11 bases between. The germline CDR1 and CDR2 sequences are MDHEN and SYDVKM. This CDR3 comprises 15 residues.

The chain carries TRBV5-1 and TRBJ1-1; D is ambiguous. Germline-derived CDR1 and CDR2 are SGHRS and YFSETQ. The CDR3 has 17 residues. V lost 0 bases and J 4 bases, leaving 19 bases between the germline ends. CDR3 sequence: CASSLAELGTHPTEAFF. DNA for the CDR3: TGCGCCAGCAGCTTGGCCGAACTGGGAACCCACCCCACTGAAGCTTTCTTT.

The V and J genes are TRBV9 and TRBJ2-5, with D possibly TRBD2 on 5 matching bases. Germline V gene lookup returns CDR1 SGDLS and CDR2 YYNGEE. The CDR3 is made up of 14 amino acids. Trimming pared 3 bases from V and 5 bases from J, leaving 14 bases between. The CDR3: CASSARGNSETQYF. Written as DNA, the CDR3 is TGTGCCAGCAGCGCCCGAGGGAATTCGGAGACCCAGTACTTC.

The chain links TRBV6-1 to TRBJ1-3; D gene unclear. Trimming cost V 1 base and J 4 bases, with 17 bases left between them. The CDR3 totals 17 residues. Germline CDR1 reads MNHNS; CDR2 reads SASEGT. CDR3 in amino acids: CASSEVPPPLIGNTIYF. The DNA of the CDR3 is TGTGCCAGCAGTGAAGTACCGCCACCCCTAATCGGAAACACCATATATTTT.

The sample holds a few counts of this clone. This sample includes further DNA sequences coding for the same CDR3. V and J are TRBV5-1 and TRBJ2-3; D not certain. V was clipped by 2 bases and J by 2 bases, with 3 bases between them. Germline CDR1 and CDR2: SGHRS and YFSETQ. The length of the CDR3 is 12 residues. CDR3: CASSFNTDTQYF. The CDR3 region has the DNA TGCGCCAGCAGCTTTAACACAGATACGCAGTATTTT. Variable domain in full (rest from reference TRBV5-1 and TRBJ2-3): KAGVTQTPRYLIKTRGQQVTLSCSPISGHRSVSWYQQTPGQGLQFLFEYFSETQRNKGNFPGRFSGRQFSNSRSEMNVSTLELGDSALYLCASSFNTDTQYFGPGTRLTVL.